A single sample gave rise to the 8 T cell receptor beta chains below, sequenced in a study of cytomegalovirus exposure and HLA in healthy donors. 60 Vbeta and 13 Jbeta primers were used in PCR. The table came from immunoSEQ multiplex PCR; TCRdb's copy has only in-frame clones and leaves some out. The sample holds about 100,000 clones, approximately 68% seen once. Sequenced sample: PBMCs. The receptor source for this set is a woman younger than 30 in good health and CMV-seropositive.

This clone was observed a few times. The genes are TRBV28 and TRBJ1-2, with a weak D call TRBD1 (5 bases). CDR1 is MDHEN and CDR2 is SYDVKM in the germline V gene. This CDR3 is 13 amino acids long. V dropped 5 bases and J dropped 2 bases, with 9 bases sitting between them. The CDR3 region has the DNA TGTGCCAGCAGTCTACAGGTGAACTATGGCTACACCTTC. It codes for CASSLQVNYGYTF.

V usage is TRBV7-9 and J usage is TRBJ2-7; D possibly corresponds to TRBD1 (6 bases). This CDR3 has 14 residues. Germline CDR1 is SEHNR and CDR2 is FQNEAQ (reference sequence). Trimming removed 5 bases at V and 1 base at J, with 12 bases between. The CDR3 nucleotides read TGTGCCAGCAGCCCCGGGACACAATCCTACGAGCAGTACTTC. It codes for CASSPGTQSYEQYF.

This chain links TRBV6-4 with TRBJ2-3, with TRBD2 matching over 12 bases. The CDR3 length is 15 residues. The V gene's germline CDR1 is MRHNA and CDR2 SNTAGT. V lost 7 bases, J lost 5 bases, and 7 bases stayed unmatched. CDR3 in amino acids: CASKLTSGSGDTQYF. The CDR3 DNA reads TGTGCCAGCAAGCTGACTAGCGGGAGTGGAGATACGCAGTATTTT.

The V call is TRBV6-5, the J call TRBJ2-1; the match to TRBD1 covers 8 bases. This CDR3 region has 15 residues. Germline lookup yields CDR1 MNHEY and CDR2 SVGAGI. V gave up 6 bases and J gave up 7 bases; unmatched junction bases: 11. The CDR3 here is CASSQGQAGWNEQFF. CDR3 coding DNA: TGTGCCAGCAGCCAGGGACAGGCGGGGTGGAATGAGCAGTTCTTC.

The J gene is TRBJ2-7, the V gene TRBV27; D is uncertain. There are 11 residues in the CDR3. Trimming took 2 bases from V and 5 from J, leaving 4 bases between them. Per the germline V gene, CDR1 is MNHEY and CDR2 is SMNVEV (reference sequence). CDR3 residues: CASSLGDEQYF. CDR3 coding DNA: TGTGCCAGCAGTTTAGGAGACGAGCAGTACTTC.

J is TRBJ1-1 and V is TRBV18; no firm D call. Trimming cost V 2 bases and J 4 bases, with 5 bases left between them. The CDR3 loop spans 12 amino acids. Per the germline V gene, CDR1 is KGHSH and CDR2 is LQKENI. The CDR3: CASSPGSTEAFF. DNA of the CDR3: TGTGCCAGCTCACCAGGGAGCACTGAAGCTTTCTTT. Using reference TRBV18 and TRBJ1-1 for the parts outside the CDR3, the full variable domain is NAGVMQNPRHLVRRRGQEARLRCSPMKGHSHVYWYRQLPEEGLKFMVYLQKENIIDESGMPKERFSAEFPKEGPSILRIQQVVRGDSAAYFCASSPGSTEAFFGQGTRLTVV.

This chain connects TRBV28 to TRBJ2-3, with D possibly matching TRBD1 (6 bases). Trimming removed 3 bases at V and 5 bases at J, with 15 bases between. This CDR3 region has 15 residues. Germline CDR1 is MDHEN and CDR2 is SYDVKM. The CDR3 here is CASSLASGAQDTQYF. DNA of the CDR3: TGTGCCAGCAGTTTGGCCTCAGGGGCCCAAGATACGCAGTATTTT.

This clone was picked up a small number of times. Different DNA sequences within this sample yield the same CDR3. The chain links TRBV28 to TRBJ1-5, with D hard to call. The germline gives CDR1 MDHEN, CDR2 SYDVKM. Trimming took off 4 bases at V and 0 bases at J, with 7 bases between the two ends. CDR3 length equals 14 residues. The CDR3 bases are TGTGCCAGCAGTTCACCCTATAGCAATCAGCCCCAGCATTTT. Translation: CASSSPYSNQPQHF.